This TCR beta chain was identified during a study of cytomegalovirus exposure and HLA in healthy donors. In the study overall: The use of the same platform for the 100 to 150 validation repertoires and the roughly 730 first-cohort repertoires was reported by a later analysis. Study findings and constraints: Some TCR beta chains (more than 150 of them) were listed as cytomegalovirus-associated. The authors confirmed in vitro that three CMV-associated chains were specific for CMV antigens.

Libraries were prepared by immunoSEQ multiplex PCR; TCRdb keeps only in-frame clonotypes and omits some of them. Of approximately 240,000 clones listed, around nine tenths were seen once; the top ten hold roughly 1%. About this clone: Its antigen is unknown.

V lost 5 bases, J lost 0 bases, and 7 bases stayed unmatched. Germline V gives CDR1 SGHVS, CDR2 FQNEAQ. This CDR3 contains 16 residues. The sequenced sample was PBMCs. This clonotype was sampled from a woman under 30 in good health and CMV-seronegative. This chain connects TRBV7-8 to TRBJ1-5, with 7 bases fitting TRBD1. The CDR3 loop reads CASSTWTGNSNQPQHF. CDR3 in DNA: TGTGCCAGCAGCACCTGGACAGGAAATAGCAATCAGCCCCAGCATTTT.